This T cell receptor (beta chain) was obtained from a study of blood T cell repertoires in COVID-19. Study information: From T cells, B-cell-depleted T cells, or PBMCs came the material, which was cDNA or gDNA.

As processed by the authors: Amplifying reference gene primers gave estimates of nucleated cell counts. Only in-frame clones appear in the TCRdb table, and some are missing; sequencing was by immunoSEQ multiplex PCR. That table is the source of V, J and clone size, and D and trimming were worked out from the DNA. The repertoire consists of about 470,000 clones, with approximately 90% occurring once and the leading ten covering about 0.75%. Germline CDR1 SGHDN, CDR2 FVKESK. The length of the CDR3 is 17 residues. Trimming shortened V by 4 bases and J by 0 bases, and 16 bases separated the two germline ends. The study recruited people aged roughly 18 to 100 years across 20 to 30 US areas. Donors in Cohort 3 counted as recovered after two negative PCRs, clearance, or symptom resolution.

The TCR originated in a woman between 18 and 30 years old who had recovered from COVID-19. Sequencing was performed on PBMCs or T cells enriched from blood (not recorded which). This chain links TRBV14 with TRBJ2-4, with D tentatively TRBD2 (6 bases). CDR3 in amino acids: CASSRLGPDLAKNIQYF. The CDR3, as DNA: TGTGCCAGCAGCCGACTAGGGCCGGACCTAGCCAAAAACATTCAGTACTTC.